This TCR beta chain was sequenced for a study of T cell responses to AZD1222 COVID-19 vaccine. V lost 6 bases to trimming and J lost 6 bases, with 12 bases between them. This CDR3 is 12 amino acids long. Study-wide results and limits: Samples come after the peak T cell response, not at day 14. Researchers report vaccine-associated CD4 TCRs spanning spike, with dominance at 160-218 and 743-854. Donors in the cohort were predominantly white British and more often female, and clonal diversity was possibly underestimated. Among AZD1222 vaccinees, only 5 to 7 were seropositive at baseline.

A word on this clone: What it binds is unknown.

This table comes from immunoSEQ multiplex PCR, and its TCRdb copy is limited to in-frame clones, with some not included. Of roughly 65,000 clones in the sample, about 80% are singletons; the top ten hold roughly 12%. The chain combines TRBV12-3 or TRBV12-4 with TRBJ2-7, with D perhaps TRBD1 (6 bases). This TCR was recovered from an adult in good health. The sample was peripheral blood, taken on day 0 of AZD1222 vaccination. The CDR3 DNA is TGTGCCAGCAGACAGGGTTCTCTCGAGCAGTACTTC. Its protein is CASRQGSLEQYF.